The clone carrying this TCR beta chain was observed a few times. The germline CDR1 and CDR2 sequences are GTSNPN and SVGIG (reference sequence). CDR3 size: 11 residues. V dropped 0 bases and J dropped 9 bases, with 8 bases sitting between them. This sample was included in a study of blood T cell repertoires in COVID-19. Study-level information: COVID-19 samples, acute and convalescent, were from the United States, Italy and Spain. From T cells, B-cell-depleted T cells, or PBMCs came the material, which was cDNA or gDNA.

Per the original methods: Amplifying reference gene primers gave estimates of nucleated cell counts. The repertoire was sequenced with immunoSEQ multiplex PCR; TCRdb's copy has only in-frame clones and lacks some. That table furnishes V, J and clone size, whereas the DNA furnished D and trimming. In the table there are 150,000 or so clones, 82% of which are singletons. The receptor was derived from a human donor with acute or convalescent COVID-19. The donor label of this sample is uncertain. V and J are TRBV30 and TRBJ1-1; D uncertain. Sample: peripheral blood. The CDR3 region is CAWSVVRQAFF. The CDR3 coding sequence is TGTGCCTGGAGTGTAGTCAGGCAAGCTTTCTTT.